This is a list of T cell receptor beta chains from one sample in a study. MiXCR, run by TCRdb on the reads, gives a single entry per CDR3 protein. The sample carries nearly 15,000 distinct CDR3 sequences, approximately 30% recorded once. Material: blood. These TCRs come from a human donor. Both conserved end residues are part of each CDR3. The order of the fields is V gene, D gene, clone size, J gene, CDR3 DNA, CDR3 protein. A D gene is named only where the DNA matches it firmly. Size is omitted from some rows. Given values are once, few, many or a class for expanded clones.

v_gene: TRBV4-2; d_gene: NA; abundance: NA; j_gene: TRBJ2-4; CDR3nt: TGTGCCAGCAGCCAAGCCATAAGCTCCTACAATGAGCAGTACTTC; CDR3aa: CASSQAISSYNEQYF
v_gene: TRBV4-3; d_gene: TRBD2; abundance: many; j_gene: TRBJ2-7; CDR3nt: TGCGCCAGCAGCCAAGGTTCGGGGGGCTCCTACGAGCAGTACTTC; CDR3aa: CASSQGSGGSYEQYF
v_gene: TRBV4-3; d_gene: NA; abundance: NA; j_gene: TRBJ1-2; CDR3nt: TGCGCCAGCAGCCACCAGGACAGTCTAGGATACACCTTC; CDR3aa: CASSHQDSLGYTF
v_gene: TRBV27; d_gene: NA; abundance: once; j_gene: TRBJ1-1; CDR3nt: TGTGCCAGCAGCAGTTCGATAAGCGGCCGCAAGGAGGGTGACACTGAAGCTTTCTTT; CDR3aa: CASSSSISGRKEGDTEAFF
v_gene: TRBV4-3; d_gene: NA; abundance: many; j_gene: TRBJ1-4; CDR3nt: TGCGCCAGCAGCCAAGAATTGGCAGGGAATGAAAAACTGTTTTTT; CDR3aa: CASSQELAGNEKLFF
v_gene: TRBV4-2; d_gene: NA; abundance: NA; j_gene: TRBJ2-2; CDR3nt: TGTGCCAGCAGCCATGTTAGCAGCAGTTCGATAAGCGCCGCCATGAGGGAGCTGTTTTTT; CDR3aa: CASSHVSSSSISAAMRELFF
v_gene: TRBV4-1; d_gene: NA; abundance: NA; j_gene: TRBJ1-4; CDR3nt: TGCGCCAGCAGCCTCATGGAGGGTGAAAAACTGTTTTTT; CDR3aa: CASSLMEGEKLFF
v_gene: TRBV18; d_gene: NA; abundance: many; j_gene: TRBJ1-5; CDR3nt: TGTGCCAGCTCTTTGACGTCCCCGGGGGGTCAGCCCCAGCATTTT; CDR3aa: CASSLTSPGGQPQHF
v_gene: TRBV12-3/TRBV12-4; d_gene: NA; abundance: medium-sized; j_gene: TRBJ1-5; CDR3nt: TGTGCCAGCAGTTTAGGCGGACAGAACAATCAGCCCCAGCATTTT; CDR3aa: CASSLGGQNNQPQHF
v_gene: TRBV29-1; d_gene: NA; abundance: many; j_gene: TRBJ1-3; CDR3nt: TGCAGCGTCTGGGGTTGGGAGAGGGGAAACACCATATATTTT; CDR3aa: CSVWGWERGNTIYF
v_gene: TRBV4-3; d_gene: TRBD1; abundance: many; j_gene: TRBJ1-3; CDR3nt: TGCGCCAGCAGCCTATCAGCTACAGGGGTCTCTGGAAACACCATATATTTT; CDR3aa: CASSLSATGVSGNTIYF
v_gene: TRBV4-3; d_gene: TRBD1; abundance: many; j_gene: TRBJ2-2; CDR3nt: TGCGCCAGCAGCCGGGGACAGGGTGCAACCGGGGAGCTGTTTTTT; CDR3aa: CASSRGQGATGELFF
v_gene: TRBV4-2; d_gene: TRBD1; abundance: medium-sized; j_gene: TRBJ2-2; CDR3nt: TGTGCCAGCAGCCAAGAAGGCAGGGGGCGCGGTATCGGGGAGCTGTTTTTT; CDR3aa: CASSQEGRGRGIGELFF
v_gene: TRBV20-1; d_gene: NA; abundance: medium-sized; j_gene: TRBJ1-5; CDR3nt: TGCAGTGCCCACTCCCCCGGTGGGGACAGCAATCAGCCCCAGCATTTT; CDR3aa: CSAHSPGGDSNQPQHF
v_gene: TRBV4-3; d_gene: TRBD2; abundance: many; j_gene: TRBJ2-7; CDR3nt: TGCGCCAGCAGCCTTGTGTTGAGCGGGAGTCTTGACGAGCAGTACTTC; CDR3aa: CASSLVLSGSLDEQYF
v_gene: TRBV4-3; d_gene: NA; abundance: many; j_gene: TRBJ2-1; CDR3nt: TGCGCCAGCAGCCAAGATGACGTGGCCGGGAGCTCCTACAATGAGCAGTTCTTC; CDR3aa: CASSQDDVAGSSYNEQFF
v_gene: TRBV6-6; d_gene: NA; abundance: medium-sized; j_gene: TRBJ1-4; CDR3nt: TGTGCCAGCAGTTACCAGTTTAATGAAAAACTGTTTTTT; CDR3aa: CASSYQFNEKLFF
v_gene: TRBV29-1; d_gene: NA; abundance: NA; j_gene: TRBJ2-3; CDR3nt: TGCAGAGTTGAAGCGGCTAGAGAAGAAAAACTGTATTTT; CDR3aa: CRVEAAREEKLYF
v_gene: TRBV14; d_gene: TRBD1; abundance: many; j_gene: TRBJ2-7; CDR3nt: TGTGCCAGCAGCCAAACTGGACAGGGGGCTTACGAGCAGTACTTC; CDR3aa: CASSQTGQGAYEQYF
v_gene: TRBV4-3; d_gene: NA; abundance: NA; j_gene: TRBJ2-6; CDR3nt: TGCGCCAGCAGCCAAGAAAGTAGCGGCTCTGGGGCCAACGTCCTGACTTTC; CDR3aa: CASSQESSGSGANVLTF
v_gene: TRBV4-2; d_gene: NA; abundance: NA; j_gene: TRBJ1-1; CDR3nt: TGTGCCAGCAGCCGAGAGACTAGCGGGACGACTGAAGCTTTCTTT; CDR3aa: CASSRETSGTTEAFF
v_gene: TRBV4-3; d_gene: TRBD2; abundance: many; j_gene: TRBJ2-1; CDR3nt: TGCGCCAGCAGCCAAGGTACGGGGAGGGCCTCCTACAATGAGCAGTTCTTC; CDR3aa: CASSQGTGRASYNEQFF
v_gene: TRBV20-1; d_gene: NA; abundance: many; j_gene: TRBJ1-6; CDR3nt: TGCAGTGCTAGTAGCCAGAACAATTCACCCCTCCACTTT; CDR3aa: CSASSQNNSPLHF
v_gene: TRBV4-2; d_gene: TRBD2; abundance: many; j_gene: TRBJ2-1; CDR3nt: TGTGCCAGCAGCCAAGAGAGAATGCTAGCGGGGGGTGGAGGGGGAGCCTACAATGAGCAGTTCTTC; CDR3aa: CASSQERMLAGGGGGAYNEQFF
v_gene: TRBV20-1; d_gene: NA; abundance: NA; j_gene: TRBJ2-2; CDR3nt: TGCAGTGCTAGAGCGATGGACGAGGACACCGGGGAGCTGTTTTTT; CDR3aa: CSARAMDEDTGELFF
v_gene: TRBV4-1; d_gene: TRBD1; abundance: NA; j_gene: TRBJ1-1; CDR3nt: TGCGCCAGCAGCCAAGGGGACAGTGGGTCGGGGGCCAACGTCCTGACTTTCTTT; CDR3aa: CASSQGDSGSGANVLTFF
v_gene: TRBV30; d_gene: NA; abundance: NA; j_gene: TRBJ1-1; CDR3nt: TGTGCCTGGAGTGATGGAGGGAGGAACACTGAAGCTTTCTTT; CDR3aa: CAWSDGGRNTEAFF
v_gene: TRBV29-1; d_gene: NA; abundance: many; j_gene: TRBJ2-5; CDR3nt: TGCAGCGTTAGTGGGGCAGGTCCATGGGAGACCCAGTACTTC; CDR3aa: CSVSGAGPWETQYF